The 15 T cell receptor beta chains given below trace back to one sample, sequenced in a study of T cell responses to AZD1222 COVID-19 vaccine. The protocol was immunoSEQ multiplex PCR, while the TCRdb copy is restricted to in-frame clones and leaves out a portion. Altogether roughly 120,000 clones are present, 88% being singletons, with the ten largest covering 13%. The sample consisted of peripheral blood, taken on day 0 of MenACWY control vaccination. These receptors originate from an adult in good health.

This clone appeared once. V usage is TRBV5-8 and J usage is TRBJ1-5; tentatively, D is TRBD1 (5 bases). Germline-derived CDR1 and CDR2 are SGHTS and YDEGEE. The CDR3 contains 14 residues. V was clipped by 2 bases and J by 3 bases, with 9 bases between them. Here the CDR3 DNA reads TGTGCCAGCAGCTTTGGGACCAACAATCAGCCCCAGCATTTT. Its protein product is CASSFGTNNQPQHF.

This clone showed up just a few times. V usage is TRBV4-1 and J usage is TRBJ2-2, with unresolved D. The length of the CDR3 is 14 residues. Trimming took 1 base from V and 4 from J, leaving 7 bases between them. Germline V gene lookup returns CDR1 MGHRA and CDR2 YSYEKL. DNA for the CDR3: TGCGCCAGCAGCCAAGGGACGGTCACCGGGGAGCTGTTTTTT. Its translation is CASSQGTVTGELFF.

J is TRBJ1-2 and V is TRBV4-2; the match to TRBD1 covers 11 bases. V shed 0 bases, J shed 7 bases, and the junction held 10 bases outside the gene matches. The germline V gene encodes CDR1 LGHNA and CDR2 YNFKEQ. The length of the CDR3 is 17 residues. Here the CDR3 DNA reads TGTGCCAGCAGCCAAGAAGTCTTGGGACAGGGGGTGCGTGGCTACACCTTC. Its translation is CASSQEVLGQGVRGYTF.

This chain joins TRBV20-1 and TRBJ2-3; 8 bases fit TRBD2. J lost 9 bases, V lost 5 bases, and 4 bases had no gene match. The CDR3 is 11 residues long. The germline CDR1 and CDR2 sequences are DFQATT and SNEGSKA (reference sequence). The CDR3 DNA follows: TGCAGTGCTGGAAGACTAGCGACGCAGTATTTT. This codes for CSAGRLATQYF.

This clone was detected once. The chain recombines TRBV7-2 with TRBJ2-7; either TRBD1 or TRBD2 may supply D (7 bases each). Between the trimmed V and J ends, which lost 4 bases and 3 bases, there was a span of 13 bases. CDR3 length: 14 residues. Per germline, CDR1 SGHTA and CDR2 FQGNSA. CDR3 nucleotide sequence: TGTGCCAGCAGCTCACAGGGGAGGGGCTACGAGCAGTACTTC. Translation gives CASSSQGRGYEQYF.

V is TRBV7-2 and J is TRBJ2-7; the match to TRBD1 covers 8 bases. Germline CDR1 reads SGHTA; CDR2 reads FQGNSA. The J segment lost 0 bases and the V segment lost 3 bases, leaving 4 bases of the junction unmatched. The CDR3 has 15 residues. Here the CDR3 reads CASSLGQDLSYEQYF. The CDR3 nucleotides are TGTGCCAGCAGCTTGGGACAGGACCTCTCCTACGAGCAGTACTTC.

This chain connects TRBV24-1 to TRBJ1-5; D remains unclear. This CDR3 comprises 14 residues. Trimming removed 9 bases at V and 2 bases at J, with 13 bases between. The V gene's germline CDR1 is KGHDR and CDR2 SFDVKD. As DNA, the CDR3 is TGTGCCACCGGCCCCCAATCGGGCAATCAGCCCCAGCATTTT. The encoded protein is CATGPQSGNQPQHF.

V and J are TRBV6-5 and TRBJ1-1, with 7 bases fitting TRBD1. There are 14 residues in the CDR3. With V trimmed by 7 bases and J by 8 bases, 13 bases remained unmatched. Germline CDR1 reads MNHEY; CDR2 reads SVGAGI. Here the CDR3 DNA reads TGTGCCAGCATAGCGGACAGGAGGCTAGGCGAAGCTTTCTTT. Its translation is CASIADRRLGEAFF.

V and J are TRBV11-2 and TRBJ2-3; D unresolved. Per germline, CDR1 SGHAT and CDR2 FQNNGV. The V end lost 2 bases, the J end lost 4 bases, and 13 bases lay between the germline ends. The CDR3 extends over 15 amino acids. CDR3 sequence reads: CASSLSPGVADTQYF. The DNA for the CDR3 is TGTGCCAGCAGCTTATCCCCCGGAGTGGCAGATACGCAGTATTTT.

The chain combines TRBV6-5 with TRBJ1-5; D not certain. CDR3 length: 14 amino acids. Trimming left V 6 bases short and J 2 bases short, with 11 bases between. The germline V gene has CDR1 MNHEY and CDR2 SVGAGI. Here the CDR3 DNA reads TGTGCCAGCAGATATGGTAGTGGCAATCAGCCCCAGCATTTT. Translated, it gives CASRYGSGNQPQHF.

The V gene is TRBV7-2, the J gene TRBJ2-1; 7 nucleotides match TRBD2. After removal of 2 bases from V and 10 bases from J, the junction contained 5 bases not matched to a gene. CDR1 and CDR2 from the germline V gene are SGHTA and FQGNSA. This CDR3 region has 13 residues. The CDR3 is CASSLRERGEQFF. Here the CDR3 DNA reads TGTGCCAGCAGCTTAAGGGAGCGGGGCGAGCAGTTCTTC.

The chain carries TRBV12-3 or TRBV12-4 and TRBJ1-1; D is uncertain. Trimming shortened V by 4 bases and J by 6 bases, and 12 bases separated the two germline ends. The CDR3 has 13 residues. CDR3 protein: CASSSTGFPEAFF. Written as DNA, the CDR3 is TGTGCCAGCAGTTCAACCGGGTTCCCTGAAGCTTTCTTT.

This chain links TRBV25-1 with TRBJ1-2; D ambiguous. Germline lookup yields CDR1 MGHDK and CDR2 SYGVNS. Trimming removed 2 bases from V and 8 bases from J, with 15 bases in between. The CDR3 runs 14 residues. CDR3 protein: CASSEVRADKGYTF. The CDR3 region has the DNA TGTGCCAGCAGTGAAGTGAGGGCTGACAAGGGCTACACCTTC.

V gene TRBV7-2 combines with J gene TRBJ2-2; 8 nucleotides align to TRBD2. J was trimmed by 8 bases and V by 7 bases; bases with no gene match: 12. CDR1 is SGHTA, CDR2 FQGNSA, per germline. The length of the CDR3 is 15 residues. CDR3 bases: TGTGCCAGCACCCCGTCGGGGGGGGCCTTTGGGGAGCTGTTTTTT. Translating it yields CASTPSGGAFGELFF.

This clone was picked up one time. The chain couples TRBV6-5 to TRBJ2-2; D might be TRBD2 (6 bases). The germline V and J ends were trimmed by 10 bases and 1 base, with 13 bases remaining between them. The CDR3 contains 14 residues. CDR1 MNHEY and CDR2 SVGAGI come from the germline V gene. The CDR3 DNA follows: TGTGCCACCTCATGGGACTGGAACACCGGGGAGCTGTTTTTT. Its translation is CATSWDWNTGELFF.